This TCR beta chain originates from a study of long-term antiretroviral therapy in people with HIV. Donors each had at least one pre-ART PBMC sample and at least two post-ART ones. Each HIV participant was treated in the United States. This clone was detected once. The antigen is undetermined. Researchers report immunoSEQ v3.0 was run at survey level. For every sample, sequencing targeted roughly 35,000-55,000 T-cell genomes. The protocol was immunoSEQ multiplex PCR, while the TCRdb copy is restricted to in-frame clones and leaves out a portion. In the table there are 20,000 to 30,000 clones, more than 75% of which are singletons. V was shortened by 0 bases and J by 6 bases, with 8 bases between the two germline ends. The CDR3 spans 13 residues. Germline V lookup: CDR1 MNHEY, CDR2 SMNVEV (reference sequence). Study-wide findings and caveats: It was observed that HIV repertoires exhibited narrower CDR3 length ranges than controls.

Sequencing used unsorted PBMCs, obtained about 5 years after starting antiretroviral therapy. The sequence was collected from a middle-aged man with HIV. V and J are TRBV27 and TRBJ1-2; D is perhaps TRBD1 (6 bases). CDR3 bases: TGTGCCAGCAGTTTATCAGGGGGACATGGCTACACCTTC. Encoded protein: CASSLSGGHGYTF.